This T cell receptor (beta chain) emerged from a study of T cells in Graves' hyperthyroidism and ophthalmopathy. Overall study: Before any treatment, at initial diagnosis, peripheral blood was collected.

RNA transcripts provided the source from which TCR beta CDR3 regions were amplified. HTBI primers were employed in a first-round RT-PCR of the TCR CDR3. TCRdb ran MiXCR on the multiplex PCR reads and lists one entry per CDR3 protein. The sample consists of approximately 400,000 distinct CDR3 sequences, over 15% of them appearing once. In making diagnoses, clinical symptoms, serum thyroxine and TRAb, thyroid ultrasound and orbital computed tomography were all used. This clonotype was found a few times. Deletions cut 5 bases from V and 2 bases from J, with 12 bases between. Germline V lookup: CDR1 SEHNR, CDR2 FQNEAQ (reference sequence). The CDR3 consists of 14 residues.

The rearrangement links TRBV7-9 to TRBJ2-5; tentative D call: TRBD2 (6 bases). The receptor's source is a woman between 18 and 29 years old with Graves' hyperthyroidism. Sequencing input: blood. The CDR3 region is CASSGPGVQETQYF. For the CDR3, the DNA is TGTGCCAGCAGCGGTCCGGGGGTTCAAGAGACCCAGTACTTC.